This T cell receptor (beta chain) was captured in a study of T cell responses to AZD1222 COVID-19 vaccine. Study observations and caveats: Clonal diversity may have been underestimated in mostly white British donors.

Remarks on this clone: The target antigen is unknown.

The assay was immunoSEQ multiplex PCR, and TCRdb's table has in-frame clones only and misses some. The sample lists tens of thousands of clones; 70% to 90% were seen once. V lost 4 bases and J lost 3; bases outside the gene matches: 11. Per the germline V gene, CDR1 is SGHVS and CDR2 is FQNEAQ. The CDR3 has 17 residues. This chain uses TRBV7-8 with TRBJ2-2, with 7 nucleotides matching TRBD2. The clonotype was recovered from an adult who received the AZD1222 COVID-19 vaccine. Source: peripheral blood, taken 28 days after the second AZD1222 dose. CDR3 amino acids: CASSYLLGGGDTGELFF. In DNA, the CDR3 is TGTGCCAGCAGCTACCTGCTTGGGGGGGGTGACACCGGGGAGCTGTTTTTT.